Listed below are T cell receptor beta chains from one sample, sequenced in a study of shared clonotypes between healthy human individuals. TCRdb's copy holds only in-frame clones and misses some; the assay was immunoSEQ multiplex PCR. The sample records 1 million to 1.3 million clones, approximately 80% being singletons. The sample was memory CD4+ T cells from PBMCs. The receptors come from a man aged 18 to 29 in good health. Some clones in this sample may be carry-over from other donors' samples. The CDR3 runs from the conserved cysteine through the conserved F or W. The D gene is left open where the match is weak. Size is omitted from some rows. Given values are once, few, many or a class for expanded clones.

>TRBV11-3|TRBJ2-1|.|TRBD2
TGTGCCAGCAGCCCGGGACTAGCGGGAGACAATGAGCAGTTCTTC
CASSPGLAGDNEQFF
>TRBV5-6|TRBJ2-1|.|.
TGTGCCAGCAGCTCCCCGACGCGCAGCAACCAGTTCTTC
CASSSPTRSNQFF
>TRBV7-9|TRBJ1-2|.|TRBD1
TGTGCCAGCAGCACGCGCCGGGACAGGTTAGCTAACTATGGCTACACCTTC
CASSTRRDRLANYGYTF
>TRBV7-2|TRBJ1-3|few|.
TGTGCCAGCAGCTTACAGGGGTTTACTGGAAACACCATATATTTT
CASSLQGFTGNTIYF
>TRBV28|TRBJ2-5|.|.
TGTGCCAGCACCCTGGACGGGACCCAGTACTTC
CASTLDGTQYF
>TRBV4-1|TRBJ2-5|.|TRBD1
TGCGCCAGCAGCCGGGATCCAGGGGGAGCAGAGACCCAGTACTTC
CASSRDPGGAETQYF
>TRBV28|TRBJ1-2|.|.
TGTGCCAGCAGACCTGACGGGGATTTCGGCTACACCTTC
CASRPDGDFGYTF
>TRBV30|TRBJ2-5|.|.
TGTGCCTGGAACCCCGAGGTGCGGCAAGAGACCCAGTACTTC
CAWNPEVRQETQYF
>TRBV27|TRBJ1-4|.|.
TGTGCCAGCAGTGAATCGGGGGTTGGTGAAAAACTGTTTTTT
CASSESGVGEKLFF
>TRBV14|TRBJ2-7|.|TRBD2
TGTGCCAGCAGCCAACCTCCCGGACTAGCGGGAGGTACCTACGAGCAGTACTTC
CASSQPPGLAGGTYEQYF
>TRBV6-1|TRBJ1-4|.|.
TGTGCCAGCAGTGAAACGGAACTGTTTTTT
CASSETELFF
>TRBV18|TRBJ1-2|.|.
TGTGCCAGCTCATCCTCACAGGGTTTGAATGGCTACACCTTC
CASSSSQGLNGYTF
>TRBV1|TRBJ2-7|once|.
TGCACCAGCAGCCGCAATTCGATCCTCCAAAGCTACGAGCAGTACTTC
CTSSRNSILQSYEQYF
>TRBV6-4|TRBJ2-1|.|.
TGTGCCAGCAGTGAAAGTGGTGAGCAGTTCTTC
CASSESGEQFF
>TRBV28|TRBJ1-2|.|.
TGTGCCAGCAGTTTGGGGAAAACTGGCTACACCTTC
CASSLGKTGYTF
>TRBV7-2|TRBJ1-2|few|TRBD1
TGTGCCAGCAGCCAAGGTAGCGGGACAGGCGGTGGGTACACCTTC
CASSQGSGTGGGYTF
>TRBV28|TRBJ1-2|.|.
TGTGCCAGCAGTAACAGGGCCCTCTATGGCTACACCTTC
CASSNRALYGYTF
>TRBV10-1|TRBJ2-7|.|TRBD2
TGCGCCAGCGCGGGACTAGCGGGGTCCTACGAGCAGTACTTC
CASAGLAGSYEQYF
>TRBV9|TRBJ2-5|.|.
TGTGCCAGCAGCGTCTCCCCAGGGGCGAACGGAGAGACCCAGTACTTC
CASSVSPGANGETQYF
>TRBV6-5|TRBJ2-5|.|TRBD2
TGTGCCAGCAGCTCCACCCGGGCTAGCGGAGAGACCCAGTACTTC
CASSSTRASGETQYF
>TRBV5-1|TRBJ2-6|.|.
TGCGCCAGCAGCTTTTCACCTGGGGCCAACGTCCTGACTTTC
CASSFSPGANVLTF
>TRBV6-7|TRBJ1-5|.|TRBD1
TGTGCCTCGGCAGGGGGCGGTCAGCCCCAGCATTTT
CASAGGGQPQHF
>TRBV6-1|TRBJ1-5|few|TRBD1
TGTGCCAGCAGCCAGGGGGCGAATCAGCCCCAGCATTTT
CASSQGANQPQHF